The 21 T cell receptor beta chains reported below all come from one sample, sequenced in a study of cytomegalovirus exposure and HLA in healthy donors. Profiling relied on immunoSEQ multiplex PCR, and the TCRdb table lists in-frame clones only, not all of them. Here the sample spans hundreds of thousands of clones, roughly 90% being singletons. Sample: PBMCs. These receptors originate from a woman aged 18-29 years in good health and CMV-seronegative.

V is TRBV2 and J is TRBJ2-3; D is unresolved. This CDR3 is 12 amino acids long. Germline V gene data show CDR1 as SNHLY and CDR2 as FYNNEI. The ends were cut back, 1 base at V and 5 bases at J, with 4 bases in the middle. The CDR3 here is CASSEGGDTQYF. CDR3 nucleotides: TGTGCCAGCAGTGAAGGAGGAGATACGCAGTATTTT. The full variable domain, its missing parts supplied by reference TRBV2 and TRBJ2-3, is EPEVTQTPSHQVTQMGQEVILRCVPISNHLYFYWYRQILGQKVEFLVSFYNNEISEKSEIFDDQFSVERPDGSNFTLKIRSTKLEDSAMYFCASSEGGDTQYFGPGTRLTVL.

The V call is TRBV12-5, the J call TRBJ1-2, with D hard to call. V was clipped by 6 bases and J by 2 bases, with 13 bases between them. This CDR3 comprises 14 residues. The germline gives CDR1 LGHNT, CDR2 FRNRAP. The CDR3 here is CASGGHSPNYGYTF. The CDR3 DNA sequence: TGTGCTAGTGGGGGTCATAGCCCGAACTATGGCTACACCTTC.

This chain joins TRBV27 and TRBJ2-3, with D hard to call. The CDR3 is 14 residues long. With 5 bases removed from V and 2 bases from J, the gap between germline ends came to 11 bases. Germline V lookup: CDR1 MNHEY, CDR2 SMNVEV (reference sequence). The CDR3 is CASSLTSTTDTQYF. CDR3 in DNA: TGTGCCAGCAGTCTAACCTCAACCACAGATACGCAGTATTTT.

In this sample, this clone turned up a few times. V and J are TRBV10-3 and TRBJ2-2; 9 nucleotides line up with TRBD1. CDR1 and CDR2 from the germline V gene are ENHRY and SYGVKD. The CDR3 spans 15 residues. V lost 4 bases and J lost 2; bases outside the gene matches: 2. As DNA, the CDR3 is TGTGCCATCAGTGGGACAGGGGACAACACCGGGGAGCTGTTTTTT. Amino acids: CAISGTGDNTGELFF.

V and J are TRBV2 and TRBJ2-7, with a possible D match to TRBD2 (6 bases). CDR1 SNHLY and CDR2 FYNNEI come from the germline V gene. The CDR3 loop spans 15 amino acids. With 8 bases removed from V and 0 bases from J, the gap between germline ends came to 17 bases. CDR3 DNA sequence: TGTGCCAGCCGGGGGAACCTCTGGAACTCCTACGAGCAGTACTTC. Translating gives CASRGNLWNSYEQYF.

The J gene is TRBJ1-1, the V gene TRBV10-2; D gene unclear. Germline V gene data show CDR1 as WSHSY and CDR2 as SAAADI. The CDR3 extends over 14 amino acids. Trimming shortened V by 7 bases and J by 0 bases, and 12 bases separated the two germline ends. The CDR3 spells CASKVGHLNTEAFF. CDR3 nucleotide sequence: TGCGCCAGCAAGGTGGGCCACCTGAACACTGAAGCTTTCTTT.

The V and J genes are TRBV28 and TRBJ2-4, with D possibly matching TRBD2 (5 bases). CDR1 is MDHEN and CDR2 is SYDVKM in the germline V gene. The ends were cut back, 0 bases at V and 8 bases at J, with 11 bases in the middle. This CDR3 has 14 amino acids. The CDR3 sequence is CASSLWFREDIQYF. The CDR3 DNA is TGTGCCAGCAGTTTATGGTTCCGGGAAGACATTCAGTACTTC. The entire variable domain, with the rest obtained from reference TRBV28 and TRBJ2-4, is as follows: DVKVTQSSRYLVKRTGEKVFLECVQDMDHENMFWYRQDPGLGLRLIYFSYDVKMKEKGDIPEGYSVSREKKERFSLILESASTNQTSMYLCASSLWFREDIQYFGAGTRLSVL.

The chain couples TRBV7-6 to TRBJ2-2; TRBD1 is a possible D gene (6 bases). This CDR3 region has 13 residues. V was clipped by 4 bases and J by 8 bases, with 11 bases between them. In germline, CDR1 is SGHVS, CDR2 FNYEAQ. CDR3 sequence reads: CASSSTGAGELFF. The CDR3 DNA is TGTGCCAGCAGCTCGACAGGTGCAGGGGAGCTGTTTTTT. Full variable domain (rest looked up from reference TRBV7-6 and TRBJ2-2): GAGVSQSPRYKVTKRGQDVALRCDPISGHVSLYWYRQALGQGPEFLTYFNYEAQQDKSGLPNDRFSAERPEGSISTLTIQRTEQRDSAMYRCASSSTGAGELFFGEGSRLTVL.

The chain couples TRBV28 to TRBJ1-3, with 7 bases matching TRBD1. This CDR3 is 16 amino acids long. Trimming cost V 6 bases and J 4 bases; bases outside gene matches: 12. CDR1 is MDHEN and CDR2 is SYDVKM in the germline V gene. The CDR3 loop reads CASSPNRGLSGNTIYF. CDR3 sequence (DNA): TGTGCCAGCAGCCCAAACAGGGGACTCTCCGGAAACACCATATATTTT.

This rearrangement joins TRBV2 to TRBJ1-5, with 8 bases matching TRBD1. Looked up from germline, CDR1 is SNHLY and CDR2 is FYNNEI. The CDR3 is 19 amino acids. V lost 6 bases to trimming and J lost 2 bases; unmatched junction nucleotides: 18. Here the CDR3 reads CASRQDVLKDRDRNQPQHF. The CDR3 DNA sequence: TGTGCCAGCAGGCAAGACGTACTAAAGGACAGGGATCGCAATCAGCCCCAGCATTTT.

V is TRBV28 and J is TRBJ2-2; D may be TRBD2 (5 bases). V was pared by 6 bases and J by 4 bases, with 18 bases between. In germline, CDR1 is MDHEN, CDR2 SYDVKM. The CDR3 contains 16 residues. CDR3 bases: TGTGCCAGCAGGCCTGCTACTAGTTGGGTCACCGGGGAGCTGTTTTTT. Amino acids: CASRPATSWVTGELFF.

The chain carries TRBV29-1 and TRBJ1-4; 7 bases are shared with TRBD1. The CDR3 spans 13 residues. V lost 6 bases to trimming and J lost 7 bases; unmatched junction nucleotides: 8. Germline V gene data show CDR1 as SQVTM and CDR2 as ANQGSEA. Here the CDR3 DNA reads TGCAGCGTCCGAACGGGACAGTTTGAAAAACTGTTTTTT. Translating it yields CSVRTGQFEKLFF.

The chain couples TRBV30 to TRBJ2-7; D possibly corresponds to TRBD2 (6 bases). The CDR3 runs 14 residues. In germline, CDR1 is GTSNPN, CDR2 SVGIG (reference sequence). V lost 0 bases and J lost 0, with 9 bases in between. The CDR3, as DNA: TGTGCCTGGAGTGTGGGCGGGACCTCCTACGAGCAGTACTTC. It codes for CAWSVGGTSYEQYF.

CDR3 in DNA: TGTGCCAGCAGCTTGGGGGGGAGGATCTACGAGCAGTACTTC. Its translation: CASSLGGRIYEQYF. This chain links TRBV5-4 with TRBJ2-7; D is perhaps TRBD2 (6 bases). V was clipped by 0 bases and J by 3 bases, with 10 bases between them. The CDR3 sequence is 14 residues long. The germline V gene encodes CDR1 SGHNT and CDR2 YYREEE (reference sequence).

The chain is built from TRBV2 and TRBJ2-2; 9 bases fit TRBD2. The CDR3 is 16 amino acids. CDR1 is SNHLY, CDR2 FYNNEI, per germline. V was clipped by 7 bases and J by 0 bases; unmatched bases: 6. For the CDR3, the DNA is TGTGCCAGCACCAGACTAGCGGCGACGAACACCGGGGAGCTGTTTTTT. It codes for CASTRLAATNTGELFF.

J is TRBJ1-1 and V is TRBV27; no clear D gene. Germline values: CDR1 MNHEY, CDR2 SMNVEV (reference sequence). The CDR3 spans 12 residues. V was cut by 4 bases and J by 7 bases, with 10 bases left in between. The DNA for the CDR3 is TGTGCCAGCAGTTCCCACCTCGGTGAAGCTTTCTTT. It translates to CASSSHLGEAFF.

This rearrangement joins TRBV5-1 to TRBJ2-7, with D possibly TRBD2 on 5 matching bases. Trimming took 5 bases from V and 5 from J, leaving 14 bases between them. This CDR3 comprises 13 residues. Germline values: CDR1 SGHRS, CDR2 YFSETQ. The CDR3 protein is CASRGETGNEQYF. CDR3 nucleotide sequence: TGCGCCAGCAGGGGAGAGACTGGGAACGAGCAGTACTTC.

This chain uses TRBV18 with TRBJ1-3; tentatively, D is TRBD1 (5 bases). The CDR3 sequence is 14 residues long. The V gene lost 2 bases and the J gene lost 8 bases, with 13 bases spanning the gap. Germline values: CDR1 KGHSH, CDR2 LQKENI. The chain's CDR3 is CASSPSRGTDTIYF. CDR3 sequence (DNA): TGTGCCAGCTCACCATCTAGGGGTACAGACACCATATATTTT.

J is TRBJ1-2 and V is TRBV28, with a tentative D call TRBD1 (6 bases). V shed 5 bases and J shed 4 bases, with 14 bases lying between them. There are 14 residues in the CDR3. Per the germline V gene, CDR1 is MDHEN and CDR2 is SYDVKM. In DNA form, the CDR3 reads TGTGCCAGCAGTACCTCCAGGGGACCCTATGGCTACACCTTC. Protein product: CASSTSRGPYGYTF.

The chain combines TRBV6-5 with TRBJ1-6, with D possibly matching TRBD1 (6 bases). V lost 5 bases and J 5 bases, leaving 10 bases between the germline ends. This CDR3 spans 14 amino acids. Germline lookup yields CDR1 MNHEY and CDR2 SVGAGI. CDR3 sequence reads: CASSIGTNNSPLHF. CDR3 sequence (DNA): TGTGCCAGCAGTATCGGGACAAATAATTCACCCCTCCACTTT.

V gene TRBV27 combines with J gene TRBJ2-1; D perhaps matches TRBD2 (5 bases). Germline V lookup: CDR1 MNHEY, CDR2 SMNVEV (reference sequence). Trimming cost V 4 bases and J 0 bases, with 7 bases left between them. The CDR3 is 14 residues long. The CDR3 loop reads CASSSRDSYNEQFF. CDR3 in DNA: TGTGCCAGCAGTTCCCGGGACTCCTACAATGAGCAGTTCTTC.